The source of this T cell receptor (beta chain) is a study of cytomegalovirus exposure and HLA in healthy donors. Study-level results: According to the study, 150 to 200 TCR beta chains were cytomegalovirus-associated. A prior analysis recorded that most TCR beta V segments were productive about 90% or about 30% of the time. Later findings reportedly placed an Asian-associated ancestry cluster below the approximately 620-donor mean for N-insertions.

This clone was counted once. What it binds is not known. The PCR contained 60 Vbeta and 13 Jbeta primers. Clones were sequenced by immunoSEQ multiplex PCR, and TCRdb holds only the in-frame ones, with some missing. Of over 150,000 clones detected, 80% appear once; the ten largest clones hold approximately 5.6%. V lost 3 bases and J 1 base, leaving 15 bases between the germline ends. This CDR3 contains 16 residues. Per germline, CDR1 MDHEN and CDR2 SYDVKM. The sample taken for sequencing was PBMCs. The chain is built from TRBV28 and TRBJ1-1, with TRBD1 as a possible D gene (6 bases). This receptor was identified in a woman in her thirties or forties in good health and CMV-seropositive. This chain's CDR3 is CASSFFRGGRNTEAFF. The CDR3 nucleotides read TGTGCCAGCAGTTTTTTCAGGGGCGGAAGGAACACTGAAGCTTTCTTT.